Below, 21 T cell receptor beta chains from the same sample are listed, as sequenced in a study of draining lymph node invasion in breast cancer. MiXCR was run by TCRdb on the bulk RNA-seq reads, yielding one entry per CDR3 protein. The top ten clones hold approximately 8.3% of a sample with thousands of distinct CDR3 sequences, 70% of them seen once. The CD4+ CD45RA- CD25high gate defined the sorted memory regulatory T cells. Source material: sorted memory Tregs from a lymph node. These receptors originate from a female donor with luminal breast cancer.

The chain links TRBV4-3 to TRBJ2-1; 11 nucleotides match TRBD1. With 1 base clipped from V and 9 bases from J, the junction kept 5 bases outside the gene matches. Per the germline V gene, CDR1 is LGHNA and CDR2 is YSLEER. The CDR3 covers 15 residues. The CDR3 region is CASSQAGTGGVEQFF. Here the CDR3 DNA reads TGCGCCAGCAGCCAAGCCGGGACAGGGGGAGTTGAGCAGTTCTTC.

The chain joins TRBV4-3 to TRBJ2-7, with a weak D call TRBD2 (6 bases). The CDR3 runs 14 residues. The V end was cut by 3 bases, the J end by 6 bases, with 15 bases between. Germline CDR1 LGHNA, CDR2 YSLEER. The CDR3 region is CASSHSGTAGEQYF. The CDR3 nucleotides read TGCGCCAGCAGCCATTCCGGGACTGCCGGCGAGCAGTACTTC.

This chain joins TRBV6-2 or TRBV6-3 and TRBJ1-1, with 7 nucleotides matching TRBD1. In germline, CDR1 is MNHEY, CDR2 SVGEGT. There are 12 residues in the CDR3. The ends lost 0 bases at V and 11 bases at J; junction bases unmatched: 3. Here the CDR3 DNA reads TGTGCCAGCAGTTACTCGGGACAGCATGCTTTCTTT. Translating it yields CASSYSGQHAFF.

The rearrangement uses TRBV29-1 and TRBJ1-2; D is undetermined. This CDR3 spans 15 amino acids. From germline, CDR1 is SQVTM and CDR2 ANQGSEA. The V and J ends lost 3 bases and 4 bases respectively, with 18 bases between them. CDR3 sequence reads: CSVDTAIYWAYGYTF. CDR3 bases: TGCAGCGTTGATACGGCTATCTATTGGGCCTATGGCTACACCTTC. Filled out from reference TRBV29-1 and TRBJ1-2, the complete variable domain reads SAVISQKPSRDICQRGTSLTIQCQVDSQVTMMFWYRQQPGQSLTLIATANQGSEATYESGFVIDKFPISRPNLTFSTLTVSNMSPEDSSIYLCSVDTAIYWAYGYTFGSGTRLTVV.

DNA of the CDR3: TGCGCCAGCAGCCGGACGTCTAGCGTGATGACGCGGGAGCAGTACTTC. Translated: CASSRTSSVMTREQYF. The chain joins TRBV4-1 to TRBJ2-7; TRBD2 might be the D (6 bases). Trimming took off 4 bases at V and 7 bases at J, with 23 bases between the two ends. Germline-derived CDR1 and CDR2 are MGHRA and YSYEKL. The CDR3 covers 16 residues.

Worth noting for this clonotype: Lacking the conserved final phenylalanine or tryptophan, this CDR3 likely reflects a read error. Here the CDR3 DNA reads TGTGCCAGCAGCGTAGGGGCCAGCGCGAATGAGCAGTTCTTA. Protein product: CASSVGASANEQFL. V usage is TRBV9 and J usage is TRBJ2-1; no firm D call. In germline, CDR1 is SGDLS, CDR2 YYNGEE. The CDR3 contains 14 residues. V gave up 0 bases and J gave up 7 bases, with 11 bases separating them.

This clonotype was observed a few times. The chain combines TRBV5-1 with TRBJ2-6, with D possibly TRBD2 on 6 matching bases. V shed 4 bases and J shed 0 bases, with 11 bases lying between them. There are 16 residues in the CDR3. Germline V gives CDR1 SGHRS, CDR2 YFSETQ. The CDR3 bases are TGCGCCAGCAGCGGGGGGTCAAGCTCTGGGGCCAACGTCCTGACTTTC. As protein: CASSGGSSSGANVLTF.

This chain connects TRBV12-3 or TRBV12-4 to TRBJ1-5; 8 bases are shared with TRBD1. The CDR3 totals 14 residues. Unmatched junction bases numbered 8, after V lost 6 bases and J lost 7 bases. CDR3 in DNA: TGTGCCAGCAGGCCGGGACAGGCGACGCAGCCCCAGCATTTT. Translating gives CASRPGQATQPQHF.

The rearrangement links TRBV7-6 to TRBJ2-3, with a weak D call TRBD2 (6 bases). The CDR3 sequence is 14 residues long. The V and J ends lost 5 bases and 4 bases respectively, with 13 bases between them. The germline CDR1 and CDR2 sequences are SGHVS and FNYEAQ. CDR3 region: CASSPSPGADTQYF. The CDR3 bases are TGTGCCAGCAGCCCCTCCCCGGGAGCAGATACGCAGTATTTT.

The sample holds a few counts of this clonotype. This chain links TRBV12-3 or TRBV12-4 with TRBJ1-2; 8 bases are a match to TRBD1. This CDR3 has 13 residues. With V trimmed by 6 bases and J by 8 bases, 8 bases remained unmatched. The CDR3: CASSHQGAGGYTF. CDR3 nucleotides: TGTGCCAGCAGCCATCAGGGGGCTGGGGGCTACACCTTC.

The chain carries TRBV6-1 and TRBJ2-7; perhaps TRBD1 as D (5 bases). Per the germline V gene, CDR1 is MNHNS and CDR2 is SASEGT. The CDR3 is 13 residues long. Between the trimmed V and J ends, which lost 6 bases and 10 bases, there was a span of 19 bases. This CDR3 reads CASRVGPRRAQYF. The CDR3 DNA follows: TGTGCCAGCAGGGTGGGGCCCCGAAGAGCACAGTACTTC.

V usage is TRBV5-1 and J usage is TRBJ1-2; 7 nucleotides align to TRBD1. CDR3 length equals 13 residues. The germline CDR1 and CDR2 sequences are SGHRS and YFSETQ. V lost 4 bases, J lost 8 bases, and 8 bases stayed unmatched. CDR3 sequence reads: CASSLAGGGGYTF. The CDR3, as DNA: TGCGCCAGCAGCCTCGCAGGGGGGGGAGGCTACACCTTC.

The chain carries TRBV4-2 and TRBJ2-2; TRBD2 matches at 10 bases. V shed 6 bases and J 5 bases; nucleotides not matched to a gene: 9. This CDR3 has 16 amino acids. Germline CDR1 reads LGHNA; CDR2 reads YNFKEQ. CDR3 in amino acids: CASSTPSGRGTGELFF. CDR3 nucleotide sequence: TGTGCCAGCAGTACGCCTAGCGGGAGAGGTACCGGGGAGCTGTTTTTT.

This sequence joins TRBV5-1 and TRBJ1-1; D remains ambiguous. Germline V gene data show CDR1 as SGHRS and CDR2 as YFSETQ. Trimming shortened V by 6 bases and J by 1 base, and 10 bases separated the two germline ends. CDR3 length: 13 residues. The CDR3 region is CASNFGTNTEAFF. The CDR3 nucleotides are TGCGCCAGCAACTTTGGCACGAACACTGAAGCTTTCTTT.

The chain uses TRBV10-3 and TRBJ2-7; D unclear. The germline CDR1 and CDR2 sequences are ENHRY and SYGVKD. Trimming stripped 3 bases from V and 6 bases from J, with 9 bases between. The CDR3 covers 12 residues. DNA of the CDR3: TGTGCCATCAGTGACTCTGCTAGCGAGCAGTACTTC. Translating gives CAISDSASEQYF.

The chain carries TRBV4-1 and TRBJ1-5, with D possibly matching TRBD1 (6 bases). Germline loops: CDR1 MGHRA, CDR2 YSYEKL. Deletions cut 0 bases from V and 3 bases from J, with 12 bases between. CDR3 length: 16 amino acids. The DNA for the CDR3 is TGCGCCAGCAGCCAAGATTGGGGGCAGCACAATCAGCCCCAGCATTTT. Its translation is CASSQDWGQHNQPQHF.

The J gene is TRBJ1-2, the V gene TRBV6-2 or TRBV6-3; D not certain. The CDR3 has 14 residues. Trimming shortened V by 2 bases and J by 8 bases, and 15 bases separated the two germline ends. From germline, CDR1 is MNHEY and CDR2 SVGEGT. CDR3 in DNA: TGTGCCAGCAGTTACGTGGCCCTTGCTTGGGGCTACACCTTC. This codes for CASSYVALAWGYTF.

V is TRBV6-5 and J is TRBJ2-7; D may match TRBD1 or TRBD2 (5 bases each). Germline lookup yields CDR1 MNHEY and CDR2 SVGAGI. The CDR3 is 15 residues long. The V end lost 0 bases, the J end lost 3 bases, and 12 bases lay between the germline ends. For the CDR3, the DNA is TGTGCCAGCAGTTACTCATTGGGACGGAACTACGAGCAGTACTTC. It specifies CASSYSLGRNYEQYF.

This clonotype has just a few counts. This chain joins TRBV3-1 and TRBJ2-7, with TRBD2 matching 9 bases. The V segment lost 4 bases and the J segment 4 bases; nucleotides outside the gene matches: 11. There are 16 residues in the CDR3. Germline CDR1 reads LGHDT; CDR2 reads YNNKEL (reference sequence). CDR3 in amino acids: CASSPRVGSGSYEQYF. In DNA form, the CDR3 reads TGTGCCAGCAGCCCTCGCGTGGGTAGCGGGAGTTACGAGCAGTACTTC.

This rearrangement joins TRBV29-1 to TRBJ2-5; D not resolved. The CDR3 sequence is 12 residues long. Per germline, CDR1 SQVTM and CDR2 ANQGSEA. CDR3 loop: CSFKPTGETQYF. The CDR3 bases are TGCAGTTTTAAACCGACCGGGGAGACCCAGTACTTC.

The rearrangement joins TRBV4-1 to TRBJ2-7, with TRBD1 as a possible D gene (6 bases). Trimming cost V 5 bases and J 1 base, with 12 bases left between them. This CDR3 comprises 14 residues. The V gene's germline CDR1 is MGHRA and CDR2 YSYEKL. The CDR3 protein is CASSYTGTSYEQYF. CDR3 nucleotide sequence: TGCGCCAGCAGCTATACAGGGACGTCCTACGAGCAGTACTTC.